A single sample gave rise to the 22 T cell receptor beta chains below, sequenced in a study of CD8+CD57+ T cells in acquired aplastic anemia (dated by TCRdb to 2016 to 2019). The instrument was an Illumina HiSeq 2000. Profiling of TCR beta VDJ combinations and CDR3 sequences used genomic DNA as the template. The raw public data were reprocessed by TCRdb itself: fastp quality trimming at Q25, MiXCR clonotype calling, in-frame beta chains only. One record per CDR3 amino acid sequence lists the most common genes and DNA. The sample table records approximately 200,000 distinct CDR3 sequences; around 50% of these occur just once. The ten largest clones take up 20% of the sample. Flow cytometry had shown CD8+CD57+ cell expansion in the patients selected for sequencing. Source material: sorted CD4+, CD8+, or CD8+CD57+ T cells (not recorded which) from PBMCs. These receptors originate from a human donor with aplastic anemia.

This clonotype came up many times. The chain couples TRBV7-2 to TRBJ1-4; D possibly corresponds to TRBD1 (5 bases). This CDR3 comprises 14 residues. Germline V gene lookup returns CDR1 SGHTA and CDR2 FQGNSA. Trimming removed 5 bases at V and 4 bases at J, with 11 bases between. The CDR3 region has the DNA TGTGCCAGCAGCCTCAGGGCGGATAATGAAAAACTGTTTTTT. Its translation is CASSLRADNEKLFF.

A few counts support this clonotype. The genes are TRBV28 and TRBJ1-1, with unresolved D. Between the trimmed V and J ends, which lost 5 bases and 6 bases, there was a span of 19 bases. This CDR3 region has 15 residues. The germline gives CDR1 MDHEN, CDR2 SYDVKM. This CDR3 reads CASSPLGRFGAEAFF. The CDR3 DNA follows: TGTGCCAGCAGTCCGTTAGGGAGATTTGGGGCTGAAGCTTTCTTT.

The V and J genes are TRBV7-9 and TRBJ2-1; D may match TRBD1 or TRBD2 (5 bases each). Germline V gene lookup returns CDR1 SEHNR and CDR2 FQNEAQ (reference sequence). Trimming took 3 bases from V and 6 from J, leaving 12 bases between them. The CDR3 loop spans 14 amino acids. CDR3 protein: CASSFEGNGNEQFF. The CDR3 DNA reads TGTGCCAGCAGCTTCGAGGGGAACGGCAATGAGCAGTTCTTC. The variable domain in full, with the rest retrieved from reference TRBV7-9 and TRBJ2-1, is DTGVSQNPRHKITKRGQNVTFRCDPISEHNRLYWYRQTLGQGPEFLTYFQNEAQLEKSRLLSDRFSAERPKGSFSTLEIQRTEQGDSAMYLCASSFEGNGNEQFFGPGTRLTVL.

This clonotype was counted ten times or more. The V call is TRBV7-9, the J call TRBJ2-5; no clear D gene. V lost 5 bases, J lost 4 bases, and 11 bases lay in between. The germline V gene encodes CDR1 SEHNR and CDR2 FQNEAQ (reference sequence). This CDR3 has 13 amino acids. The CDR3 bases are TGTGCCAGCAGCCGGCCCGAAAGAGAGACCCAGTACTTC. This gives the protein CASSRPERETQYF.

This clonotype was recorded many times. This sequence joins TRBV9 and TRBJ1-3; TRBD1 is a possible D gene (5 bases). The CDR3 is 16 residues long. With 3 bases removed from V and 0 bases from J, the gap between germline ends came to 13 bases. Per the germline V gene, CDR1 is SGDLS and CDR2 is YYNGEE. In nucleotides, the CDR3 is TGTGCCAGCAGCGCCGGGGGGGAATCCTCTGGAAACACCATATATTTT. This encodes CASSAGGESSGNTIYF.

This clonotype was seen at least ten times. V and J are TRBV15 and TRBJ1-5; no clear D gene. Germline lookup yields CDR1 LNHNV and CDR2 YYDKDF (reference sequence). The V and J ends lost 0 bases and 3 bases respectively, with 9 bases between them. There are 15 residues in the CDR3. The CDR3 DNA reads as TGTGCCACCAGCAGAGAGCGAACGGTCAATCAGCCCCAGCATTTT. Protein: CATSRERTVNQPQHF.

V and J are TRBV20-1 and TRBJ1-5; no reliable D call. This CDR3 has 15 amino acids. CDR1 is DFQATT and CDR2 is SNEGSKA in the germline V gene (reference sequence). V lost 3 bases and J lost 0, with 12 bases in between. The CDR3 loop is CSASSGSGSNQPQHF. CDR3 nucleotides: TGCAGTGCTAGTTCGGGATCGGGTAGCAATCAGCCCCAGCATTTT.

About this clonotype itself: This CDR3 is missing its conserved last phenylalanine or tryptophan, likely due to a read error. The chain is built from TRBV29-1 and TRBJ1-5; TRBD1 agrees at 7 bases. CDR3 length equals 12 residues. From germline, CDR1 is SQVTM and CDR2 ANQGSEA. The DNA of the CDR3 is TGCAGCGCGGGACAGATTAATCGGCCCCAGCATCTT. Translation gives CSAGQINRPQHL.

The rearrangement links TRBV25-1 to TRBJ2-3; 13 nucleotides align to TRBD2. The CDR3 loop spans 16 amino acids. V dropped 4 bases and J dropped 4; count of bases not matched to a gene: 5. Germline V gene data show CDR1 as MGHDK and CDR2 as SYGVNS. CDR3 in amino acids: CASSVTSGGSPDTQYF. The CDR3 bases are TGTGCCAGCAGTGTGACTAGCGGGGGGTCCCCAGATACGCAGTATTTT.

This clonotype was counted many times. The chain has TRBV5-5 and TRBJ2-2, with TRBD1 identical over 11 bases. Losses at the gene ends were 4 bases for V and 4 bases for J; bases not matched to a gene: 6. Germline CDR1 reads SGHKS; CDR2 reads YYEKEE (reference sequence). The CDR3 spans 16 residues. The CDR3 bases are TGTGCCAGCAGCCTGACCGGGACAGGGGGCACCGGGGAGCTGTTTTTT. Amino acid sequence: CASSLTGTGGTGELFF. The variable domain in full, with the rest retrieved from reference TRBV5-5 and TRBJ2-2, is DAGVTQSPTHLIKTRGQQVTLRCSPISGHKSVSWYQQVLGQGPQFIFQYYEKEERGRGNFPDRFSARQFPNYSSELNVNALLLGDSALYLCASSLTGTGGTGELFFGEGSRLTVL.

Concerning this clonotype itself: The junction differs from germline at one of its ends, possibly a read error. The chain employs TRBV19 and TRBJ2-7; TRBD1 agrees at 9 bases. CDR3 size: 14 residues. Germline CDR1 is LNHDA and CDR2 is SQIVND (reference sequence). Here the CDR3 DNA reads TGTGCCAGTAGCTTGGGACAGGGCTCCGACGAGCAGTACTTC. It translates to CASSLGQGSDEQYF.

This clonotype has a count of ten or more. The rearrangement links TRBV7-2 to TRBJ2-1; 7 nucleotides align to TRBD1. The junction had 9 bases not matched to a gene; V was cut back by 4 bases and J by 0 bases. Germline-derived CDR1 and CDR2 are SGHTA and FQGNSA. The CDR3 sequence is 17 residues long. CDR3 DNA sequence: TGTGCCAGCAGCTCGTACGGGACAGTGAGCTCCTACAATGAGCAGTTCTTC. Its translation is CASSSYGTVSSYNEQFF.

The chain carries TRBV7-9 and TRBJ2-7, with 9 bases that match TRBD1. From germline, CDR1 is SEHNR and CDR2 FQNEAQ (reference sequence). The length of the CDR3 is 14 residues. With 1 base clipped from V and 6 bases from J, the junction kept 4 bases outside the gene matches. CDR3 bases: TGTGCCAGCAGCTTAGACAGGGGGCTGTCCGAGCAGTACTTC. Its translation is CASSLDRGLSEQYF.

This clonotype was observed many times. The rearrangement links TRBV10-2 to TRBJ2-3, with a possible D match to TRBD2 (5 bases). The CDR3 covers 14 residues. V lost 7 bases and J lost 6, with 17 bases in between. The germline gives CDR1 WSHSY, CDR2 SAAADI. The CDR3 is CASNLGSVRDTQYF. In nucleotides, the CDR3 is TGCGCCAGCAACTTGGGGAGTGTACGGGATACGCAGTATTTT.

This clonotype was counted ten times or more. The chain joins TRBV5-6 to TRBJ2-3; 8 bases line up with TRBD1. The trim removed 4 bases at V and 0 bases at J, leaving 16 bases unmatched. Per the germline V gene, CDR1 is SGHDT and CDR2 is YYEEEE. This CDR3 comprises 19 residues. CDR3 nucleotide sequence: TGTGCCAGCAGCGGGACAGGCAGATCCCAGCCCTTAAGCACAGATACGCAGTATTTT. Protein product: CASSGTGRSQPLSTDTQYF.

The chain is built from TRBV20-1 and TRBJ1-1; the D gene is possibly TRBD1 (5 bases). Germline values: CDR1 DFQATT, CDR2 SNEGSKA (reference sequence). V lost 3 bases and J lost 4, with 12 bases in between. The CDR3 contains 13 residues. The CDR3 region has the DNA TGCAGTGCTAGCAGGGAAGTGGGCACTGAAGCTTTCTTT. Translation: CSASREVGTEAFF.

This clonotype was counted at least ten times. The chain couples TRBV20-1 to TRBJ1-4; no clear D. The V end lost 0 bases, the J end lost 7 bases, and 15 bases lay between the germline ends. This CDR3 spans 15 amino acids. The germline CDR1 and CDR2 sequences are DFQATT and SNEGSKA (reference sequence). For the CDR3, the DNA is TGCAGTGCTAGAGATACGACAATCCTGGGTGAAAAACTGTTTTTT. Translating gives CSARDTTILGEKLFF.

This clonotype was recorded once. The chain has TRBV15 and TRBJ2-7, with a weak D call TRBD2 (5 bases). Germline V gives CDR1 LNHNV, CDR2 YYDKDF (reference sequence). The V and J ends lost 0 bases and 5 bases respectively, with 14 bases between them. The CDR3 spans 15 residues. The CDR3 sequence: CATSRDVGVIHEQYF. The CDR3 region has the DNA TGTGCCACCAGCAGAGATGTCGGGGTCATCCACGAGCAGTACTTC.

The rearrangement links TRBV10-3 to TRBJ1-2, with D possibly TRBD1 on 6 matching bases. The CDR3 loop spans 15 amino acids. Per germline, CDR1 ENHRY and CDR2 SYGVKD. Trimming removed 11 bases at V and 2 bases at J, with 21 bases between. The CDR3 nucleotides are TGTGCCGCCAGGACCACGGGACATCTCAACTATGGCTACACCTTC. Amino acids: CAARTTGHLNYGYTF.

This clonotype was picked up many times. In DNA, the CDR3 is TGTGCCAGCACCGACAGTAATCAGCCCCAGCATTTT. Amino acids: CASTDSNQPQHF. The chain couples TRBV6-2 or TRBV6-3 to TRBJ1-5, with D possibly matching TRBD1 (5 bases). The CDR3 contains 12 residues. CDR1 MNHEY and CDR2 SVGEGT come from the germline V gene. Trimming pared 7 bases from V and 4 bases from J, leaving 8 bases between.

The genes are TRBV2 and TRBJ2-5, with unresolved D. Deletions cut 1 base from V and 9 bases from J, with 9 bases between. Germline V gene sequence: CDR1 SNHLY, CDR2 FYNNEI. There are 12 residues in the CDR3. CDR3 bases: TGTGCCAGCAGTGAAGGGGGTCAGCCCCAGTACTTC. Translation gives CASSEGGQPQYF. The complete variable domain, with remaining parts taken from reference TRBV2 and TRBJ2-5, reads EPEVTQTPSHQVTQMGQEVILRCVPISNHLYFYWYRQILGQKVEFLVSFYNNEISEKSEIFDDQFSVERPDGSNFTLKIRSTKLEDSAMYFCASSEGGQPQYFGPGTRLLVL.

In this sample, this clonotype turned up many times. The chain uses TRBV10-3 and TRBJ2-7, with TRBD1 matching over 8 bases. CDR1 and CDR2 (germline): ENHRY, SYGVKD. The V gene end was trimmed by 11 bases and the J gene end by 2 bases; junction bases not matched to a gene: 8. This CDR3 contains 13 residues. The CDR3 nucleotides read TGTGCCGCCAGGGGGCCCCACGCCTACGAGCAGTACTTC. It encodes CAARGPHAYEQYF.